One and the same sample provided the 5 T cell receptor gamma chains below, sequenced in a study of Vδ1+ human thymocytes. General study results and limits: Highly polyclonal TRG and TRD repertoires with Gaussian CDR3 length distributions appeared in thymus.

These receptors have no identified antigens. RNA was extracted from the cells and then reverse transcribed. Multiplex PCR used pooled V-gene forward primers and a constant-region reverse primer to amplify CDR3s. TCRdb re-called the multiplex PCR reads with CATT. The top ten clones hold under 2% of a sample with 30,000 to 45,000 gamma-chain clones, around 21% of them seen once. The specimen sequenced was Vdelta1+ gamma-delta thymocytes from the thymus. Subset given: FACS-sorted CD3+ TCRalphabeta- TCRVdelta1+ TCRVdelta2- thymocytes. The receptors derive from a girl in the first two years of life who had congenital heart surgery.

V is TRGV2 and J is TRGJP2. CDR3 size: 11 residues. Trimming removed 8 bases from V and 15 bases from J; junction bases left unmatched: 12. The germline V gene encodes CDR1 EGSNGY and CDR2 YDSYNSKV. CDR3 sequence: CATLCRGVKTF. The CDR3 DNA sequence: TGTGCCACCTTATGTCGGGGTGTCAAGACGTTT.

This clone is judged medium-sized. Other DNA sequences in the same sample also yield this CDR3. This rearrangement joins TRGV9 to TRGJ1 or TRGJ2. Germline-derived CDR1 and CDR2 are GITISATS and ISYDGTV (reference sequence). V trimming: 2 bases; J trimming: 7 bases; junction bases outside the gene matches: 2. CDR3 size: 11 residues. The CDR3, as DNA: TGTGCCTTGTGGGAGGCCTATAAGAAACTCTTT. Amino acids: CALWEAYKKLF.

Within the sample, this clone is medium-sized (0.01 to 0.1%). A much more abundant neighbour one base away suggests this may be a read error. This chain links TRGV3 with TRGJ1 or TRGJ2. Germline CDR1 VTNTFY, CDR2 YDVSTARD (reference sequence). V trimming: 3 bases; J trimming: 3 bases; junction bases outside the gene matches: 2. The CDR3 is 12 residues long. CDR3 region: CATWDCYYKKLF. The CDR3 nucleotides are TGTGCCACCTGGGACTGTTATTATAAGAAACTCTTT.

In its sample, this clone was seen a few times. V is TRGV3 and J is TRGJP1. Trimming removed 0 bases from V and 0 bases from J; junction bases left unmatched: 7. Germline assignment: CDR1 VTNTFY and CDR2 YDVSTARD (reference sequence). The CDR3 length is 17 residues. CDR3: CATWDRPPNTTGWFKIF. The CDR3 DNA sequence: TGTGCCACCTGGGACAGGCCTCCGAATACCACTGGTTGGTTCAAGATATTT.

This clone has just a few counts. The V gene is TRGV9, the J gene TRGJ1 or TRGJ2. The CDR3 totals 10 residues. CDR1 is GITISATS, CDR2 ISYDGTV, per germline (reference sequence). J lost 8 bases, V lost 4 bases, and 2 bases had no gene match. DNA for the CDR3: TGTGCCTTGTGGGATCATAAGAAACTCTTT. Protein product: CALWDHKKLF.